Here is one T cell receptor beta chain with its context. Its specificity is not known. The data belong to a study of T cells expressing NK-cell markers. Study background: In sorted CD3+CD56+NKG2C+, CD3+CD56+NKG2C- and CD3+CD56-NKG2C+ T cells, TCR beta repertoires were obtained.

cDNA encoding TCR beta was synthesized via 5'RACE template switching incorporating UMIs. With the 5' RACE reads reprocessed, TCRdb shows one record per CDR3 protein and no DNA. In total, the table holds some 460,000 distinct CDR3 sequences. Findings and caveats of the study: Dominant NKG2C+ clonotypes in roughly 6 donors made up roughly 1.0-7.5% of CD8+ T cells. There remained a lack of clarity about HCMV specificity of expanded NKG2C+ T cell clones.

Looked up from germline, CDR1 is DFQATT and CDR2 is SNEGSKA (reference sequence). CDR3 size: 15 residues. V gene TRBV20-1 combines with J gene TRBJ2-2; the TCRdb call, TRBD1, lacks DNA for checking. This receptor was taken from a woman aged 50 to 65 in good health. The sample taken for sequencing was blood T cells: a sorted CD56 or NKG2C T cell subset, CD4+ or CD8+ T cells, or bulk PBMC T cells (not recorded which). The CDR3 sequence is CSASLTGSNTGELFF.